The T cell receptor beta chain under discussion was sequenced for a study of naive and memory T cell subsets (dated by TCRdb to the late 2010s). Regarding the research as a whole: The study applied an open-source, UMI-based TCR alpha and beta sequencing pipeline to sorted naive and memory peripheral blood T cell subsets. Complete agreement was observed between the functional CMV T cell responses and the IgG serology results. RNA was DNase-treated and reverse transcribed with TCR constant-region primers, mostly using SuperScript III.

Study-wide conclusions, independent of this receptor: RNA-based TCR counts may be affected by expression changes linked to T cell activation and differentiation. In both CD4 and CD8 cells, a rise in Gini index and a fall in Shannon and inverse Simpson diversity were observed from naive through CM, EM and EMRA. After error correction, over 90% of naive TCR sequences appeared only once, giving much steeper abundance distributions than memory subsets. The repertoire findings for the naive and memory subsets could not be validated against a ground truth, as none was available. A clonotype was defined as a single alpha or beta chain sequence rather than as a paired alpha/beta receptor. TCR abundance followed a power law with an exponent that was different for naive and memory subsets but consistent across the three individuals.

The CDR3 runs 14 amino acids, cysteine and phenylalanine included. The retained sequence is limited to the CDR3, 42 bases, with the frame set at the first base. V loses 2 bases of germline sequence and J loses 7 bases, and the interval between the two ends is 11 bases. The germline V gene provides CDR1 MGHDK and CDR2 SYGVNS. Library preparation was by UMI-ligation and nested PCR. The beta constant-region primer was an equimolar mix of two oligonucleotides covering both TRBC1 and TRBC2. A single-stranded oligonucleotide containing the SP2 primer and a 12-nucleotide UMI was joined to the 3' end of the cDNA by T4 RNA ligase 1. The ligated cDNA went through four rounds of PCR with nested alpha and beta constant-region primers together with the SP2 primer. Incubation of the ligation reaction was carried out at 16 degrees C for roughly 19-24 hours. To avoid over-amplification, PCR2 was usually performed as a SYBR Green qPCR and halted once a predetermined threshold was reached. Apart from the first purification, every purification step used Agencourt AMPure XP magnetic beads. Libraries were quantified by Qubit and checked on a TapeStation, where a main peak was expected near 650 bp. Sequencing of the pooled libraries was done on an Illumina MiSeq using v2 2x251 paired-end kits, which typically yielded roughly 0.95-2.3 million reads per sample. Each sample's library went into the pool at 4 nM, and about 5-7% PhiX was added to help with cluster recognition. Under the source paper's analysis protocol: V and J genes were assigned to Demultiplexor-processed FASTQ reads by Decombinator through tag matching, with a single base-pair mismatch being allowed. Collapsinator relied on UMIs to fix sequencing errors as well as frequency errors caused by PCR heterogeneity. TCRs were translated and CDR3s were extracted from the conserved cysteine to the FGXG phenylalanine by CDR3Translator, with non-productive sequences being flagged. Gini, Shannon entropy and inverse Simpson indices were calculated on repertoires that had been subsampled to equal numbers of UMI-defined TCRs. Power-law fits to clonotype abundance distributions were performed by maximum likelihood within the linear range. On one naive CD8 sample, the pipeline and MIGEC gave similar UMI counts, unique TCR numbers and clonal distributions. The repertoires were searched for around 7,000 CMV-associated CDR3 sequences that had been compiled from VDJdb and a published dataset. In-frame beta chains were kept once TCRdb had trimmed the public reads at Q25 with fastp and called clones with MiXCR. All rows with the same CDR3 protein become a single entry with the most common DNA and genes. The V and J calls follow TCRdb's processing rather than the paper's. For this sample the table gives fewer than 7,000 distinct CDR3 sequences, of which approximately 6.8% were detected only once. Roughly 40% of the sample rests with the top ten.

From the second PCR step on, the TCR alpha and beta chain libraries were amplified in separate reactions. The CMV status of each donor was determined by measuring IFNgamma production from CD4+ T cells after fresh PBMCs had been stimulated overnight with CMV viral lysate. Using Miltenyi beads, CD4 T cells were first positively selected, and CD8 T cells were then positively selected from the CD4-negative fraction. Cells were stained for CD3, CD4, CD8, CD45RA, CD27 and a live/dead dye and were sorted on a BD Aria II into four subsets based on CD45RA and CD27. The sorting gate for effector memory cells was CD45RA-CD27-, and the sorting gate for EMRA cells was CD45RA+CD27-. Three healthy volunteers provided blood, and the blood of each volunteer was split into CD4 and CD8 T cells and then into four differentiation subsets. Roughly 120 ml of peripheral blood was collected from each donor, and PBMC were isolated from the blood using Ficoll-Paque PLUS density-gradient centrifugation. The sorted cells were lysed in RLT buffer, after which RNA was extracted using a Qiagen RNeasy kit and kept at -80 degrees C.

This clonotype was seen ten or more times. Its target antigen remains unknown. No much larger clone is present one base from it, and per-base qualities are unavailable. The chain couples TRBV25-1 to TRBJ1-4, with an unclear D gene assignment. This receptor was taken from a human donor in good health. Sequencing was carried out using effector memory CD8+ T cells from blood. This specimen's cell subset or site label, per the study, means: effector memory, CD45RA- CD27-. Read as DNA, the sequence is TGTGCCAGCAGTGAAGTGGGTGAGGCTGAAAAACTGTTTTTT. Its amino acids are CASSEVGEAEKLFF. Where the CDR3 stops, the reference TRBV25-1 and TRBJ1-4 genes take over; the full variable domain is EADIYQTPRYLVIGTGKKITLECSQTMGHDKMYWYQQDPGMELHLIHYSYGVNSTEKGDLSSESTVSRIRTEHFPLTLESARPSHTSQYLCASSEVGEAEKLFFGSGTQLSVL.